This entry lists 9 T cell receptor beta chains sequenced from one sample in a study of OX40 agonist ivuxolimab in advanced cancers. Data came from immunoSEQ multiplex PCR; TCRdb stores just in-frame clones and leaves some out. Of around 74,000 clones listed, just under 95% were seen once; the top ten hold approximately 11%. The starting material was CD4+ or CD8+ T cells sorted from blood, obtained in a trial of the OX40 agonist ivuxolimab. The receptor source for this set is an adult with an advanced solid tumor such as melanoma, head and neck, liver or kidney cancer.

The gene calls are TRBV19 and TRBJ1-5; TRBD1 matches at 8 bases. V shed 9 bases and J 6 bases; nucleotides not matched to a gene: 10. CDR3 size: 14 residues. In germline, CDR1 is LNHDA, CDR2 SQIVND (reference sequence). CDR3 region: CASADRAGFQPQHF. The CDR3 DNA reads TGTGCCAGCGCGGACAGGGCCGGGTTTCAGCCCCAGCATTTT.

The CDR3 sequence: CASSFGSADTQYF. The CDR3 bases are TGTGCCAGCAGCTTCGGTAGCGCAGATACGCAGTATTTT. The chain combines TRBV13 with TRBJ2-3; D might be TRBD2 (5 bases). Germline assignment: CDR1 PRHDT and CDR2 FYEKMQ (reference sequence). This CDR3 comprises 13 residues. Trimming shortened V by 3 bases and J by 4 bases, and 8 bases separated the two germline ends. Variable domain in full (rest from reference TRBV13 and TRBJ2-3): AAGVIQSPRHLIKEKRETATLKCYPIPRHDTVYWYQQGPGQDPQFLISFYEKMQSDKGSIPDRFSAQQFSDYHSELNMSSLELGDSALYFCASSFGSADTQYFGPGTRLTVL.

The chain employs TRBV10-2 and TRBJ2-7; TRBD1 might be the D (5 bases). The CDR3 has 16 amino acids. Germline values: CDR1 WSHSY, CDR2 SAAADI. The germline V and J ends were trimmed by 3 bases and 3 bases, with 18 bases remaining between them. The CDR3 here is CASSEETTELYYEQYF. The CDR3 DNA follows: TGCGCCAGCAGTGAAGAGACGACAGAGCTATACTACGAGCAGTACTTC.

This chain uses TRBV27 with TRBJ2-6; D is perhaps TRBD1 (6 bases). CDR1 is MNHEY and CDR2 is SMNVEV in the germline V gene (reference sequence). V lost 5 bases and J 2 bases, leaving 16 bases between the germline ends. This CDR3 has 17 amino acids. CDR3 sequence: CASSPTGPVAGANVLTF. Written as DNA, the CDR3 is TGTGCCAGCAGTCCGACAGGTCCTGTGGCTGGGGCCAACGTCCTGACTTTC.

The rearrangement links TRBV18 to TRBJ2-5, with a possible D match to TRBD1 (5 bases). Germline V gene sequence: CDR1 KGHSH, CDR2 LQKENI. The CDR3 has 14 residues. V lost 5 bases, J lost 1 base, and 11 bases lay in between. As DNA, the CDR3 is TGTGCCAGCTCATCATTTGACAGCCAAGAGACCCAGTACTTC. This sequence encodes CASSSFDSQETQYF.

This clone occurred a few times. CDR3 in DNA: TGTGCCAGCAGTTTGGGGACAGCCAATCAGCCCCAGCATTTT. Protein product: CASSLGTANQPQHF. The chain links TRBV27 to TRBJ1-5; 7 bases are a match to TRBD1. Germline loops: CDR1 MNHEY, CDR2 SMNVEV (reference sequence). The CDR3 contains 14 residues. The J segment lost 3 bases and the V segment lost 3 bases, leaving 2 bases of the junction unmatched.

This clone was recorded a few times. The J gene is TRBJ2-7, the V gene TRBV4-1; D is perhaps TRBD2 (5 bases). This CDR3 is 14 amino acids long. Germline V CDR1 and CDR2: MGHRA, YSYEKL. V lost 0 bases and J 5 bases, leaving 11 bases between the germline ends. CDR3 nucleotides: TGCGCCAGCAGCCAAGATGGGCTAGCAAACGAGCAGTACTTC. This gives the protein CASSQDGLANEQYF.

The genes are TRBV7-3 and TRBJ2-3, with D unclear. The germline CDR1 and CDR2 sequences are SGHTA and FQGTGA. CDR3 size: 19 residues. Trimming removed 5 bases from V and 2 bases from J, with 26 bases in between. The CDR3 sequence is CASSPGPPSTALITDTQYF. The CDR3 DNA follows: TGTGCCAGCAGCCCCGGCCCCCCCTCGACCGCATTGATCACAGATACGCAGTATTTT.

The rearrangement uses TRBV13 and TRBJ2-7; 9 nucleotides line up with TRBD1. This CDR3 has 14 residues. V shed 3 bases, J shed 4 bases, and the junction held 4 bases outside the gene matches. Germline V gives CDR1 PRHDT, CDR2 FYEKMQ (reference sequence). In DNA form, the CDR3 reads TGTGCCAGCAGCTTCGACAGGGGGACGTACGAGCAGTACTTC. Protein sequence: CASSFDRGTYEQYF.